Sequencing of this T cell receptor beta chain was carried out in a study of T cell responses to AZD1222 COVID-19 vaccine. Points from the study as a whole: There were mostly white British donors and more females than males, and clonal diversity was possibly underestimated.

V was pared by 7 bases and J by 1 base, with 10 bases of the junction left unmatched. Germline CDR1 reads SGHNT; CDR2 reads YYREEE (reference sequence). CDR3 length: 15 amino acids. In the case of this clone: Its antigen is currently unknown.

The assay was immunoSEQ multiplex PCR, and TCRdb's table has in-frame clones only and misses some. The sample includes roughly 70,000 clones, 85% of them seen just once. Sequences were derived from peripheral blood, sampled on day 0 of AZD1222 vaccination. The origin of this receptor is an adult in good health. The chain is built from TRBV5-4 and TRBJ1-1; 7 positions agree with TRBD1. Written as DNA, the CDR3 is TGTGCCAGCGGCTACCCTGGGACAGCGAACACTGAAGCTTTCTTT. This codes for CASGYPGTANTEAFF.